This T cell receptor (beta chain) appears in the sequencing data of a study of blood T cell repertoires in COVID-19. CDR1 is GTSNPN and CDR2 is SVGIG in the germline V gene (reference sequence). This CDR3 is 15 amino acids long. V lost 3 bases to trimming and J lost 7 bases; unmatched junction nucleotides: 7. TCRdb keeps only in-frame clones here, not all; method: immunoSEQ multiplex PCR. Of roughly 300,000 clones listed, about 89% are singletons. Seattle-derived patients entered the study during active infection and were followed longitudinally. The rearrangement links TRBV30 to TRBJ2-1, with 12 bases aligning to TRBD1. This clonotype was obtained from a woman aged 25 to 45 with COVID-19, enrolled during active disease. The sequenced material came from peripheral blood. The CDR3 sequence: CAWSRGTGGLNEQFF. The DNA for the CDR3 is TGTGCCTGGAGCCGTGGGACAGGGGGCCTTAATGAGCAGTTCTTC.